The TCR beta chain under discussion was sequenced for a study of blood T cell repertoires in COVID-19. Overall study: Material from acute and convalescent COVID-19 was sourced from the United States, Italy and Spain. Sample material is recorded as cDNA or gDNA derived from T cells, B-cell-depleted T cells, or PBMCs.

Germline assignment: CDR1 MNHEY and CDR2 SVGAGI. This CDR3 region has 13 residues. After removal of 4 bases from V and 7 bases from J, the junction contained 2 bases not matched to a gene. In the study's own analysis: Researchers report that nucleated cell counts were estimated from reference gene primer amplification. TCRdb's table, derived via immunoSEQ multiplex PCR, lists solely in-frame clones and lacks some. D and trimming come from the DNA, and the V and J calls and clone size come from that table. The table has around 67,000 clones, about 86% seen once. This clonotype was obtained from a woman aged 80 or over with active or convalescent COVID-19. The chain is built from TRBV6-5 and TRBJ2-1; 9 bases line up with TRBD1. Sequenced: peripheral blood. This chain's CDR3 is CASSSGTGNEQFF. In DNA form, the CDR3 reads TGTGCCAGCAGTTCCGGGACAGGGAATGAGCAGTTCTTC.